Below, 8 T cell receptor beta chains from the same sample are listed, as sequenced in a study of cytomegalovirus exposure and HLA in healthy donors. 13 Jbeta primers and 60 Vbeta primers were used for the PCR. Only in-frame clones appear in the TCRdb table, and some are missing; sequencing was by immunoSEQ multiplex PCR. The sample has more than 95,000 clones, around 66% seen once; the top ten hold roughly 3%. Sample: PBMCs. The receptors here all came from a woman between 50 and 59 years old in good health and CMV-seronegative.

The CDR3 here is CASTSIGVVGGDPYNEQFF. The CDR3 region has the DNA TGTGCCAGCACCTCAATAGGAGTTGTGGGAGGGGACCCCTACAATGAGCAGTTCTTC. V gene TRBV11-3 combines with J gene TRBJ2-1; TRBD2 aligns across 7 bases. There are 19 residues in the CDR3. V trimming: 7 bases; J trimming: 2 bases; junction bases outside the gene matches: 20. Germline V gene lookup returns CDR1 SGHNT and CDR2 YENEEA.

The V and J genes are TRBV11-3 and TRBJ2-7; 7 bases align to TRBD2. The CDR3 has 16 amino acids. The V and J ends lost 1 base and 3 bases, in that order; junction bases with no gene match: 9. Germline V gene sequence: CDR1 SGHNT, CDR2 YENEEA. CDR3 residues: CASSLGGSLADYEQYF. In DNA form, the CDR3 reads TGTGCCAGCAGCTTAGGTGGGAGTCTAGCGGACTACGAGCAGTACTTC.

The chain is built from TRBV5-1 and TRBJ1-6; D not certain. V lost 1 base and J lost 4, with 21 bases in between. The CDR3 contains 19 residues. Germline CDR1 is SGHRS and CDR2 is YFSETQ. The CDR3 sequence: CASSLLPPAYRAYNSPLHF. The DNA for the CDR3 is TGCGCCAGCAGCTTGCTGCCCCCGGCTTACAGAGCTTATAATTCACCCCTCCACTTT. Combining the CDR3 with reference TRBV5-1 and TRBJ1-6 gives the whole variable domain KAGVTQTPRYLIKTRGQQVTLSCSPISGHRSVSWYQQTPGQGLQFLFEYFSETQRNKGNFPGRFSGRQFSNSRSEMNVSTLELGDSALYLCASSLLPPAYRAYNSPLHFGNGTRLTVT.

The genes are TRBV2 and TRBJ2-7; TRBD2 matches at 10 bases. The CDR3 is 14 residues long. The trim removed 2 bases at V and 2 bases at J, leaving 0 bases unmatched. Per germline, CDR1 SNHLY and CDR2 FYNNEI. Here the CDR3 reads CASSESGGAYEQYF. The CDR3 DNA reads TGTGCCAGCAGTGAAAGCGGGGGGGCCTACGAGCAGTACTTC.

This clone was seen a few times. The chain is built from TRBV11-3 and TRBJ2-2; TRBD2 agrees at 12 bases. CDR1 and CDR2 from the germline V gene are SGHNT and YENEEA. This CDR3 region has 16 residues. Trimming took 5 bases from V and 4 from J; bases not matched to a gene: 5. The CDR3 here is CASSPRLAGVTGELFF. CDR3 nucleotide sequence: TGTGCCAGCAGCCCACGACTAGCGGGGGTCACCGGGGAGCTGTTTTTT.

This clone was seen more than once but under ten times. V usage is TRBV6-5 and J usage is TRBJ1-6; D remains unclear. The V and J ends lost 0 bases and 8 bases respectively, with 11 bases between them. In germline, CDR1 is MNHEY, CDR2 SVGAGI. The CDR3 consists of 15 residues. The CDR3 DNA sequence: TGTGCCAGCAGTTACTCGTCTCTCGGGGATTCACCCCTCCACTTT. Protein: CASSYSSLGDSPLHF.

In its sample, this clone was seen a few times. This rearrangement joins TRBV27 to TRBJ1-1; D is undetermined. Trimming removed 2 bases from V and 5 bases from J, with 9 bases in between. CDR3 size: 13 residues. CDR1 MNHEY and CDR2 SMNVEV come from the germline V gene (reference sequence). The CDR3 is CASSLGPETEAFF. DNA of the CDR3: TGTGCCAGCAGTTTAGGGCCCGAGACTGAAGCTTTCTTT.

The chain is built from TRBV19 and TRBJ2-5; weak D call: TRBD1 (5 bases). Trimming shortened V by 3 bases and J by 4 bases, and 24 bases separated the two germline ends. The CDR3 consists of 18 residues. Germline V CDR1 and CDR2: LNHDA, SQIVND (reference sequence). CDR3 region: CASSIWGVGKDWLETQYF. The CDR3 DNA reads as TGTGCCAGTAGTATTTGGGGCGTTGGCAAAGATTGGTTAGAGACCCAGTACTTC.